The entry below describes one T cell receptor beta chain. Its antigen has not been determined. No much larger clone is present one base from it, and per-base qualities are unavailable. V has 5 bases trimmed and J has 2 bases trimmed; junction bases matching no gene number 6. Spanning cysteine to phenylalanine, the CDR3 consists of 15 amino acids. The only DNA kept is the CDR3, 45 bases in frame from the first base. Sequences SGHTA (CDR1) and FQGNSA (CDR2) are obtained from the germline V gene. Participants in the prospective study were aged 18 to 89 years, lived in some 24 United States geographic areas, and enrolled through a virtual design. Cohort assignment in the prospective study relied on participant-reported clinical history from a screening survey and a study questionnaire. In the prospective study, mobile phlebotomists collected whole blood, serum and a nasopharyngeal or oropharyngeal swab from each participant. Prospective study participants could optionally give additional blood draws and questionnaires over an approximately 2-month period. Before DNA extraction, prospective study blood samples were shipped either frozen or at room temperature.

The immunoSEQ Assay, a bias-controlled multiplex PCR, was used to amplify TCRbeta CDR3 regions from genomic DNA. The published analysis was carried out like this. Nucleated cell counts per sample were estimated from amplification of reference gene primers within the assay. To quantify the absolute abundance of each unique TCRbeta CDR3 rearrangement, sequence reads were collapsed and filtered. For each sample, productive Simpson clonality was calculated by taking the square root of Simpson's diversity index across productive rearrangements. TCRdb mirrors the immuneACCESS table, restricted to in-frame sequences. Some clones are absent from its copies; in checked studies, under half trace to an unresolved V gene, and the reason for the others is unknown. Clone size and the V and J calls come from that table; the DNA yielded D and trimming. The sample data list roughly 180,000 clones, and around 88% of these were observed just once. The top ten clones comprise about 3.6% of the sample.

This record comes from a study of blood T cell repertoires in COVID-19 (dated by TCRdb to the early 2020s). Context from the whole study: Samples covering the acute and convalescent phases of COVID-19 were provided by collaborators in the United States, Italy and Spain. The material from the prospective study consisted of cDNA or gDNA derived from T cells, B-cell-depleted T cells, or PBMCs. The dataset comprised deeply sampled blood TCRbeta repertoires from subjects exposed to, actively infected with, or recovered from COVID-19. A freely available public database, intended as a resource for researchers studying the immune response to SARS-CoV-2, is where the repertoires were released. The samples were drawn from two sources: the first 160 participants of the ongoing ImmuneRACE study, and over 1,000 subjects contributed by 6 global collaborators. The sample metadata nearly always contained a de-identified subject ID, COVID-19 status, age in years and sex. Where available, HLA class I and class II types were obtained from metadata supplied by the sample provider rather than from assay-based typing.

Points the paper makes about the study in general: How much clinical and demographic metadata was included differed by source and by participant, and the metadata was provided uncurated.

Sequencing was carried out using PBMCs or T cells enriched from blood (not recorded which). The receptor's source is a woman aged 50 to 60 in a cohort exposed to, infected with or recovered from COVID-19 (not recorded which). This sequence uses TRBV7-2 and TRBJ1-3, with 7 bases aligning to TRBD1. The CDR3 region: CASSLDRVAGNTIYF. The sequenced DNA is TGTGCCAGCAGCCTAGACAGGGTTGCTGGAAACACCATATATTTT.